The 10 T cell receptor beta chains below all came from one sample that was sequenced in a study of shared clonotypes between healthy human individuals. Naive CD8 cells comprised CD45RO-negative, CCR7-positively selected cells, excluding terminally differentiated effector memory CD45RA+ cells. The repertoire was sequenced with immunoSEQ multiplex PCR; TCRdb's copy has only in-frame clones and lacks some. The sample consists of over 2 million clones, approximately 95% of them appearing once. Specimen: naive CD8+ T cells sorted from blood. Every receptor here comes from a man younger than 35 in good health.

In regard to this clone: At the DNA level, this CDR3 is encoded by other sequences in the same sample as well. The chain joins TRBV11-2 to TRBJ2-7; no clear D gene. V was shortened by 1 base and J by 6 bases, with 4 bases between the two germline ends. This CDR3 is 11 amino acids long. In germline, CDR1 is SGHAT, CDR2 FQNNGV. The CDR3 region has the DNA TGTGCCAGCAGCTTAGCCAGCGAGCAGTACTTC. Its protein is CASSLASEQYF.

The chain's CDR3 is CASSPTGDEQFF. CDR3 DNA sequence: TGTGCCAGCAGCCCGACAGGGGATGAGCAGTTCTTC. The chain carries TRBV27 and TRBJ2-1; 8 bases are a match to TRBD1. V was pared by 6 bases and J by 8 bases, with 3 bases of the junction left unmatched. CDR3 length: 12 amino acids. From germline, CDR1 is MNHEY and CDR2 SMNVEV (reference sequence).

This clone was seen only a few times. The rearrangement links TRBV4-1 to TRBJ1-4; D is unresolved. With 4 bases removed from V and 10 bases from J, the gap between germline ends came to 13 bases. CDR3 length: 13 amino acids. The V gene's germline CDR1 is MGHRA and CDR2 YSYEKL. CDR3 loop: CASSPSISGKLFF. CDR3 nucleotides: TGCGCCAGCAGCCCAAGTATATCTGGAAAACTGTTTTTT.

This chain joins TRBV6-5 and TRBJ2-7; 8 bases fit TRBD2. V trimming: 0 bases; J trimming: 2 bases; junction bases outside the gene matches: 6. The CDR3 has 16 amino acids. Looked up from germline, CDR1 is MNHEY and CDR2 is SVGAGI. CDR3 loop: CASSYSSGGLTYEQYF. CDR3 DNA sequence: TGTGCCAGCAGTTACTCGAGCGGGGGATTAACCTACGAGCAGTACTTC.

The chain employs TRBV28 and TRBJ1-1; possibly TRBD1 for D (6 bases). V lost 6 bases and J lost 10, with 18 bases in between. The germline gives CDR1 MDHEN, CDR2 SYDVKM. The CDR3 contains 13 residues. This CDR3 is CASRSGTPILAFF. CDR3 nucleotides: TGTGCCAGCAGATCCGGGACACCTATCTTAGCTTTCTTT.

The V call is TRBV4-1, the J call TRBJ1-1; the D gene is possibly TRBD1 (6 bases). V lost 1 base, J lost 8 bases, and 8 bases lay in between. The length of the CDR3 is 12 residues. Germline CDR1 is MGHRA and CDR2 is YSYEKL. CDR3 in amino acids: CASSQGTVEAFF. The CDR3 region has the DNA TGCGCCAGCAGCCAAGGGACAGTCGAAGCTTTCTTT.

The chain links TRBV5-4 to TRBJ2-7; D is tentatively TRBD1 or TRBD2 (5 bases each). Trimming removed 3 bases at V and 1 base at J, with 14 bases between. CDR1 is SGHNT and CDR2 is YYREEE in the germline V gene (reference sequence). This CDR3 comprises 15 residues. As DNA, the CDR3 is TGTGCCAGCAGCTGGGACCGGGACCCATCCTACGAGCAGTACTTC. Amino acids: CASSWDRDPSYEQYF.

This clone was observed once. The chain uses TRBV5-4 and TRBJ1-6; D gene unclear. The CDR3 length is 15 residues. The germline V gene has CDR1 SGHNT and CDR2 YYREEE (reference sequence). V was cut by 0 bases and J by 7 bases, with 11 bases left in between. CDR3 bases: TGTGCCAGCAGCTTGGGCGAAGCGGACAATTCACCCCTCCACTTT. Translating gives CASSLGEADNSPLHF.

J is TRBJ2-7 and V is TRBV6-1; no clear D. Germline values: CDR1 MNHNS, CDR2 SASEGT. V was trimmed by 8 bases and J by 3 bases, leaving 17 bases between them. The length of the CDR3 is 14 residues. CDR3 protein: CASDVWGNNYEQYF. The DNA for the CDR3 is TGTGCCAGCGATGTTTGGGGAAACAACTACGAGCAGTACTTC.

The rearrangement links TRBV4-3 to TRBJ2-7, with 7 bases that match TRBD2. Germline CDR1 and CDR2: LGHNA and YSLEER. The CDR3 consists of 16 residues. After removal of 2 bases from V and 1 base from J, the junction contained 8 bases not matched to a gene. Here the CDR3 DNA reads TGCGCCAGCAGCCAATATCTAGCGGCCACATCCTACGAGCAGTACTTC. Its translation: CASSQYLAATSYEQYF.